This T cell receptor beta chain is from a study of cytomegalovirus exposure and HLA in healthy donors. Study-wide results and caveats: The study found most TCR sequences rare, yet found some public TCRs in many donors.

It was with 60 Vbeta and 13 Jbeta primers that the PCR ran. Method: immunoSEQ multiplex PCR; TCRdb's copy keeps in-frame clones and lacks some. The top ten clones hold about 2.9% of a sample with around 160,000 clones, roughly 78% of them seen once. As regards this clone: As yet, its antigen is unknown.

CDR1 is MGHRA and CDR2 is YSYEKL in the germline V gene. The CDR3 has 13 residues. The ends were cut back, 6 bases at V and 12 bases at J, with 17 bases in the middle. The material sequenced was PBMCs. The TCR comes from a man aged 35 to 55 in good health and CMV-seropositive. The chain combines TRBV4-1 with TRBJ1-4, with D hard to call. The CDR3 nucleotides read TGCGCCAGCAGATCCCCCCCACATGAGGAACTGTTTTTT. This translates into CASRSPPHEELFF.